The 27 T cell receptor beta chains given below trace back to one sample, sequenced in a study of cytomegalovirus exposure and HLA in healthy donors. PCR used 60 Vbeta primers and 13 Jbeta primers. Using immunoSEQ multiplex PCR, the repertoire was profiled, and TCRdb retains in-frame clones only, with some absent. The sample has tens of thousands of clones, around three quarters seen once. The sample consisted of PBMCs. The receptor set was obtained from a male donor in good health and CMV-seropositive.

V is TRBV28 and J is TRBJ2-7; TRBD2 matches at 8 bases. This CDR3 is 14 amino acids long. CDR1 MDHEN and CDR2 SYDVKM come from the germline V gene. V lost 3 bases, J lost 7 bases, and 8 bases stayed unmatched. The CDR3 DNA sequence: TGTGCCAGCAGTTTGGAGCGGGGGACCCGGGAGCAGTACTTC. It is translated as CASSLERGTREQYF.

The chain links TRBV6-5 to TRBJ1-5; a weak D match, TRBD1 (5 bases). Germline V gene lookup returns CDR1 MNHEY and CDR2 SVGAGI. The CDR3 is 15 amino acids. V was clipped by 5 bases and J by 6 bases, with 17 bases between them. CDR3 sequence reads: CASSTDFGGGQPQHF. CDR3 nucleotide sequence: TGTGCCAGCAGTACCGATTTCGGGGGGGGTCAGCCCCAGCATTTT.

V usage is TRBV4-1 and J usage is TRBJ2-2; D unresolved. The germline gives CDR1 MGHRA, CDR2 YSYEKL. The CDR3 totals 15 residues. V lost 4 bases to trimming and J lost 4 bases, with 13 bases between them. The CDR3 nucleotides are TGCGCCAGCAGCCCCGCGGCAGTTTTCACCGGGGAGCTGTTTTTT. It specifies CASSPAAVFTGELFF.

The chain carries TRBV4-1 and TRBJ2-3; TRBD1 matches 11 bases. The germline gives CDR1 MGHRA, CDR2 YSYEKL. V shed 1 base, J shed 4 bases, and the junction held 10 bases outside the gene matches. This CDR3 has 18 residues. The CDR3 protein is CASSQVGYGTGGSDTQYF. CDR3 DNA sequence: TGCGCCAGCAGCCAAGTAGGCTATGGGACAGGGGGTTCAGATACGCAGTATTTT.

This rearrangement joins TRBV7-2 to TRBJ1-4; D is unresolved. This CDR3 has 15 amino acids. Between the trimmed V and J ends, which lost 5 bases and 7 bases, there was a span of 17 bases. The germline V gene encodes CDR1 SGHTA and CDR2 FQGNSA. The CDR3 here is CASSGLPGSGEKLFF. The CDR3 coding sequence is TGTGCCAGCAGCGGCTTGCCGGGTTCGGGTGAAAAACTGTTTTTT.

V gene TRBV6-6 combines with J gene TRBJ2-7, with D possibly matching TRBD1 (5 bases). V lost 4 bases to trimming and J lost 9 bases, with 13 bases between them. The CDR3 is 12 amino acids. Germline CDR1 is MNHNY and CDR2 is SVGAGI (reference sequence). The CDR3 spells CASSSQGSPQYF. The CDR3 DNA is TGTGCCAGCAGTTCGCAGGGATCCCCGCAGTACTTC.

This clone was counted a few times. The chain joins TRBV5-1 to TRBJ2-3; D is uncertain. There are 12 residues in the CDR3. V was clipped by 4 bases and J by 7 bases, with 10 bases between them. Germline loops: CDR1 SGHRS, CDR2 YFSETQ. The chain's CDR3 is CASSPMSNTQYF. As DNA, the CDR3 is TGCGCCAGCAGCCCCATGTCAAATACGCAGTATTTT.

A single count supports this clone. V is TRBV7-7 and J is TRBJ1-5, with D maybe TRBD1 (5 bases). The CDR3 loop spans 16 amino acids. The germline V gene has CDR1 SSHAT and CDR2 FNYEAQ (reference sequence). Trimming took off 5 bases at V and 2 bases at J, with 16 bases between the two ends. The CDR3 reads CASSPPDRYCNQPQHF. DNA of the CDR3: TGTGCCAGCAGCCCTCCCGACAGATACTGCAATCAGCCCCAGCATTTT.

This clone was picked up one time. The rearrangement links TRBV4-2 to TRBJ2-1; D is perhaps TRBD2 (6 bases). The CDR3 is 13 residues long. Germline V lookup: CDR1 LGHNA, CDR2 YNFKEQ. V was shortened by 3 bases and J by 8 bases, with 11 bases between the two germline ends. CDR3 sequence reads: CASSQIGGDEQFF. Here the CDR3 DNA reads TGTGCCAGCAGCCAGATTGGCGGGGATGAGCAGTTCTTC.

The rearrangement links TRBV6-5 to TRBJ2-7; the match to TRBD1 covers 8 bases. The germline V gene encodes CDR1 MNHEY and CDR2 SVGAGI. The V and J ends lost 7 bases and 7 bases, in that order; junction bases with no gene match: 15. The CDR3 contains 15 residues. The CDR3 DNA sequence: TGTGCCAGCACCAAACCTGGACAGGGAGCAGAAGAGCAGTACTTC. The encoded protein is CASTKPGQGAEEQYF.

On this clone: Compared with germline, one end of the junction differs, possibly owing to a read error. V and J are TRBV7-7 and TRBJ2-7, with 7 bases fitting TRBD1. The CDR3 is 12 residues long. Germline lookup yields CDR1 SSHAT and CDR2 FNYEAQ (reference sequence). CDR3 bases: TGCGAAACGCCAAGGGGGCGGATCGAGCAGTACTTC. It translates to CETPRGRIEQYF.

J is TRBJ1-2 and V is TRBV6-5, with D tentatively TRBD1 (6 bases). Trimming took 6 bases from V and 4 from J, leaving 18 bases between them. The CDR3 totals 15 residues. CDR1 is MNHEY, CDR2 SVGAGI, per germline. The CDR3 DNA follows: TGTGCCAGCAGACCGTGGACAGCTTTGGTCTATGGCTACACCTTC. Its translation: CASRPWTALVYGYTF.

The gene calls are TRBV19 and TRBJ2-1; maybe TRBD2 (6 bases). CDR3 size: 12 residues. Trimming cost V 5 bases and J 8 bases, with 10 bases left between them. Germline lookup yields CDR1 LNHDA and CDR2 SQIVND (reference sequence). CDR3 amino acids: CASSSWGDEQFF. Written as DNA, the CDR3 is TGTGCCAGTAGTTCGTGGGGGGATGAGCAGTTCTTC.

In its sample, this clone was seen once. This chain links TRBV6-5 with TRBJ2-1; TRBD2 matches 7 bases. CDR1 MNHEY and CDR2 SVGAGI come from the germline V gene. This CDR3 has 14 residues. V lost 10 bases, J lost 0 bases, and 6 bases stayed unmatched. In nucleotides, the CDR3 is TGTGCCACTTGGGGGGGAGGCTCCTACAATGAGCAGTTCTTC. This translates into CATWGGGSYNEQFF.

V and J are TRBV7-6 and TRBJ1-4, with D possibly being TRBD1 (6 bases). CDR3 length: 15 amino acids. Trimming cost V 1 base and J 8 bases, with 14 bases left between them. In germline, CDR1 is SGHVS, CDR2 FNYEAQ. CDR3 in DNA: TGTGCCAGCAGCTTAGAGGGGACATTAGACGAAAAACTGTTTTTT. As protein: CASSLEGTLDEKLFF.

This chain connects TRBV9 to TRBJ1-2, with D tentatively TRBD1 (5 bases). The CDR3 totals 12 residues. The V gene lost 4 bases and the J gene lost 5 bases, with 9 bases spanning the gap. Germline V gene data show CDR1 as SGDLS and CDR2 as YYNGEE. The CDR3 loop is CASSPGSYGYTF. For the CDR3, the DNA is TGTGCCAGCAGCCCAGGGTCATATGGCTACACCTTC.

The chain employs TRBV19 and TRBJ1-2; tentative D call: TRBD1 (6 bases). Trimming left V 6 bases short and J 4 bases short, with 15 bases between. The germline V gene has CDR1 LNHDA and CDR2 SQIVND (reference sequence). This CDR3 contains 14 residues. Here the CDR3 DNA reads TGTGCCAGTAGGTACAGGGAAGCTTCCTATGGCTACACCTTC. Amino acid sequence: CASRYREASYGYTF.

The chain employs TRBV7-9 and TRBJ1-4; possible D gene TRBD1, 6 bases. The CDR3 sequence is 15 residues long. Trimming left V 3 bases short and J 0 bases short, with 8 bases between. Germline CDR1 reads SEHNR; CDR2 reads FQNEAQ (reference sequence). For the CDR3, the DNA is TGTGCCAGCAGCTTGCAGGGGTCAACTAATGAAAAACTGTTTTTT. Encoded protein: CASSLQGSTNEKLFF. The full variable domain, completed using reference TRBV7-9 and TRBJ1-4, is DTGVSQNPRHKITKRGQNVTFRCDPISEHNRLYWYRQTLGQGPEFLTYFQNEAQLEKSRLLSDRFSAERPKGSFSTLEIQRTEQGDSAMYLCASSLQGSTNEKLFFGSGTQLSVL.

The V call is TRBV19, the J call TRBJ1-3, with D perhaps matching TRBD1 (6 bases). CDR3 length: 15 residues. Germline V gene lookup returns CDR1 LNHDA and CDR2 SQIVND (reference sequence). Trimming shortened V by 7 bases and J by 3 bases, and 16 bases separated the two germline ends. The CDR3 here is CASNKEGVVGNTIYF. The CDR3 nucleotides read TGTGCCAGTAACAAAGAGGGGGTAGTTGGAAACACCATATATTTT.

This chain uses TRBV4-2 with TRBJ2-5, with TRBD1 matching 7 bases. The better agreement between TRBJ2-7 and the DNA end casts doubt on the J call. Germline CDR1 is LGHNA and CDR2 is YNFKEQ. The CDR3 sequence is 13 residues long. The CDR3, as DNA: TGTGCCAGCAGCCAACAGGGGGCCTACGAGCAGTACTTC. Its translation: CASSQQGAYEQYF.

The V call is TRBV5-5, the J call TRBJ2-2; 8 bases agree with TRBD1. V lost 3 bases and J lost 6; bases outside the gene matches: 1. CDR3 length: 13 amino acids. Germline CDR1 SGHKS, CDR2 YYEKEE (reference sequence). The CDR3 spells CASSSDRAGELFF. The CDR3, as DNA: TGTGCCAGCAGCTCGGACAGGGCCGGGGAGCTGTTTTTT. The full variable domain, with the rest looked up from reference TRBV5-5 and TRBJ2-2, is DAGVTQSPTHLIKTRGQQVTLRCSPISGHKSVSWYQQVLGQGPQFIFQYYEKEERGRGNFPDRFSARQFPNYSSELNVNALLLGDSALYLCASSSDRAGELFFGEGSRLTVL.

The rearrangement joins TRBV6-1 to TRBJ2-7; tentative D call: TRBD1 (7 bases). With 4 bases removed from V and 0 bases from J, the gap between germline ends came to 16 bases. CDR1 is MNHNS, CDR2 SASEGT, per germline. This CDR3 region has 16 residues. The CDR3 DNA reads as TGTGCCAGCAGTGCCATCAGGGGGGCCAGCTCCTACGAGCAGTACTTC. It translates to CASSAIRGASSYEQYF.

This rearrangement joins TRBV30 to TRBJ1-6; no firm D call. From germline, CDR1 is GTSNPN and CDR2 SVGIG (reference sequence). CDR3 length: 14 amino acids. The V gene lost 2 bases and the J gene lost 3 bases, with 8 bases spanning the gap. CDR3 amino acids: CAWSRTGYNSPLHF. The CDR3 DNA reads as TGTGCCTGGAGTCGCACCGGCTATAATTCACCCCTCCACTTT.

This clone was observed once. In DNA form, the CDR3 reads TGTGCCAGCAGCCAAGAAATTAAGGGGGATACGCAGTATTTT. It codes for CASSQEIKGDTQYF. The chain joins TRBV4-2 to TRBJ2-3; maybe TRBD1 (5 bases). CDR1 and CDR2 from the germline V gene are LGHNA and YNFKEQ. V lost 0 bases, J lost 6 bases, and 10 bases lay in between. This CDR3 has 14 amino acids.

CDR3 sequence (DNA): TGTGCCAGCAGTTACTCGCTGGGGCGATACGAGCAGTACTTC. It yields the protein CASSYSLGRYEQYF. The chain joins TRBV6-5 to TRBJ2-7; a weak D match, TRBD1 (5 bases). Trimming removed 0 bases at V and 4 bases at J, with 10 bases between. Germline loops: CDR1 MNHEY, CDR2 SVGAGI. This CDR3 is 14 amino acids long.

Turning to this clone: The germline gene is not matched at one end of the junction; a read error may be the cause. The J gene is TRBJ2-1, the V gene TRBV19, with TRBD1 matching 7 bases. Germline-derived CDR1 and CDR2 are LNHDA and SQIVND (reference sequence). This CDR3 is 13 amino acids long. CDR3 DNA sequence: TGTGCTAGTACGGGACAGAAAAACAATGAGCAGTTCTTC. Translation gives CASTGQKNNEQFF.

The rearrangement uses TRBV27 and TRBJ2-7; 8 nucleotides align to TRBD1. Germline trimming cut 6 bases from V and 3 bases from J; bases unmatched to any gene: 10. The CDR3 runs to 15 residues. CDR1 MNHEY and CDR2 SMNVEV come from the germline V gene (reference sequence). CDR3 sequence reads: CASRQDRAYYYEQYF. For the CDR3, the DNA is TGTGCCAGCAGACAGGACAGGGCCTATTACTACGAGCAGTACTTC.